Each of the 14 T cell receptor beta chains below was sequenced from the same sample in a study of shared clonotypes between healthy human individuals. Assay: immunoSEQ multiplex PCR; the TCRdb copy retains only in-frame clones and omits some. Seen here are 2 million to 2.5 million clones, just under 95% observed once, and the top ten hold about 1.1%. Cells designated naive CD8 were CD45RO-negative and were positively selected for CCR7, with terminally differentiated effector memory CD45RA+ cells excluded. The sample consisted of naive CD8+ T cells sorted from blood. The receptors here all came from a young man in good health.

The J gene is TRBJ2-1, the V gene TRBV6-5, with 7 bases fitting TRBD1. The V gene's germline CDR1 is MNHEY and CDR2 SVGAGI. Trimming cost V 6 bases and J 10 bases; bases outside gene matches: 6. This CDR3 region has 12 residues. The CDR3 nucleotides are TGTGCCAGCAGACAGGGGCGAGGGGAGCAGTTCTTC. This sequence encodes CASRQGRGEQFF.

About this clone itself: Other DNA sequences in the sample encode the same CDR3. The chain employs TRBV7-9 and TRBJ2-5, with 8 bases lining up with TRBD1. The germline V gene has CDR1 SEHNR and CDR2 FQNEAQ (reference sequence). The CDR3 spans 15 residues. J gave up 2 bases and V 1 base, and 3 bases lay outside the gene matches. The CDR3 region has the DNA TGTGCCAGCAGCTTAGTCGGGACAGGTCAAGAGACCCAGTACTTC. Translating gives CASSLVGTGQETQYF.

The chain has TRBV15 and TRBJ2-6, with D perhaps matching TRBD2 (5 bases). The germline V gene has CDR1 LNHNV and CDR2 YYDKDF (reference sequence). Between the trimmed V and J ends, which lost 3 bases and 10 bases, there was a span of 10 bases. This CDR3 contains 13 residues. For the CDR3, the DNA is TGTGCCACCAGCAGCCGATTAGCGAACGTCCTGACTTTC. Translation gives CATSSRLANVLTF.

This clone was detected once. The chain employs TRBV27 and TRBJ2-1, with D tentatively TRBD2 (6 bases). Germline CDR1 MNHEY, CDR2 SMNVEV (reference sequence). The V end was cut by 2 bases, the J end by 3 bases, with 11 bases between. The CDR3 contains 15 residues. CDR3 in DNA: TGTGCCAGCAGTTTACTAGCGAGGAACTACAATGAGCAGTTCTTC. It encodes CASSLLARNYNEQFF.

The chain combines TRBV29-1 with TRBJ2-1; no clear D. Germline values: CDR1 SQVTM, CDR2 ANQGSEA. The CDR3 spans 14 residues. V lost 4 bases to trimming and J lost 0 bases, with 10 bases between them. CDR3 residues: CSVVEQSSYNEQFF. For the CDR3, the DNA is TGCAGCGTTGTAGAACAGAGCTCCTACAATGAGCAGTTCTTC.

This clone was seen only once. J is TRBJ1-2 and V is TRBV19; D may be TRBD1 (6 bases). CDR3 size: 18 residues. V lost 7 bases, J lost 0 bases, and 24 bases lay in between. CDR1 and CDR2 (germline): LNHDA, SQIVND (reference sequence). DNA for the CDR3: TGTGCCAGTAAAAGGAATTACGTCGGGGGCCTGACTAACTATGGCTACACCTTC. The encoded protein is CASKRNYVGGLTNYGYTF.

About this clone itself: Different DNA sequences within this sample yield the same CDR3. J is TRBJ1-5 and V is TRBV7-9; D unresolved. V dropped 1 base and J dropped 10 bases, with 8 bases sitting between them. Germline-derived CDR1 and CDR2 are SEHNR and FQNEAQ (reference sequence). The CDR3 length is 12 residues. The CDR3 region has the DNA TGTGCCAGCAGCTTAGGGTCTCAACCCCAGCATTTT. It codes for CASSLGSQPQHF.

The chain links TRBV9 to TRBJ2-2; D may be TRBD2 (6 bases). The ends were cut back, 0 bases at V and 6 bases at J, with 9 bases in the middle. Germline V gene sequence: CDR1 SGDLS, CDR2 YYNGEE. CDR3 size: 14 residues. This chain's CDR3 is CASSVGGVSGELFF. The CDR3 nucleotides read TGTGCCAGCAGCGTAGGCGGGGTTTCCGGGGAGCTGTTTTTT.

The rearrangement uses TRBV27 and TRBJ1-1; 11 nucleotides align to TRBD1. Trimming cost V 4 bases and J 3 bases; bases outside gene matches: 4. The CDR3 is 15 residues long. CDR1 and CDR2 (germline): MNHEY, SMNVEV (reference sequence). The CDR3 spells CASSYWGQGDTEAFF. CDR3 nucleotides: TGTGCCAGCAGTTACTGGGGACAGGGGGACACTGAAGCTTTCTTT.

This clone was observed once. The J gene is TRBJ2-1, the V gene TRBV6-1; D not resolved. This CDR3 is built from 13 residues. V dropped 2 bases and J dropped 8 bases, with 10 bases sitting between them. The germline CDR1 and CDR2 sequences are MNHNS and SASEGT. CDR3 DNA sequence: TGTGCCAGCAGTGAACGGGTCGTGGATGAGCAGTTCTTC. Its translation is CASSERVVDEQFF.

This rearrangement joins TRBV30 to TRBJ2-7; the match to TRBD1 covers 9 bases. CDR1 and CDR2 (germline): GTSNPN, SVGIG (reference sequence). The CDR3 length is 13 residues. With 5 bases clipped from V and 5 bases from J, the junction kept 7 bases outside the gene matches. In DNA form, the CDR3 reads TGTGCCTGGGCTTGGGGACAGGGCAACGAGCAGTACTTC. Translated: CAWAWGQGNEQYF.

J is TRBJ1-5 and V is TRBV6-5; D not resolved. This CDR3 region has 14 residues. The germline V and J ends were trimmed by 4 bases and 7 bases, with 14 bases remaining between them. Germline V gene data show CDR1 as MNHEY and CDR2 as SVGAGI. As DNA, the CDR3 is TGTGCCAGCAGTTTCCGAGAGGGTATGCAGCCCCAGCATTTT. Protein product: CASSFREGMQPQHF.

The chain joins TRBV9 to TRBJ1-6; D remains unclear. Germline V gene lookup returns CDR1 SGDLS and CDR2 YYNGEE. Deletions cut 0 bases from V and 10 bases from J, with 8 bases between. The CDR3 has 13 residues. The CDR3: CASSVAPESPLHF. In DNA, the CDR3 is TGTGCCAGCAGCGTAGCTCCAGAATCACCCCTCCACTTT.

The rearrangement uses TRBV6-1 and TRBJ2-5, with no clear D. Trimming took off 3 bases at V and 5 bases at J, with 13 bases between the two ends. This CDR3 contains 14 residues. The germline V gene has CDR1 MNHNS and CDR2 SASEGT. The CDR3 sequence: CASSDRILVETQYF. The CDR3 nucleotides are TGTGCCAGCAGTGACAGAATACTGGTGGAGACCCAGTACTTC.